Listed here is a single T cell receptor (beta chain). The antigen it recognizes is unknown. No base quality values were provided; no much bigger clone lies one nucleotide off. The entry originates in a study of blood T cell repertoires in COVID-19 (TCRdb year 2020). In the study overall: The collaborator samples originated in the United States, Italy and Spain and spanned the acute and convalescent phases of COVID-19. The repertoires were released in a freely available public database intended as a resource for research on the immune response to SARS-CoV-2. Deeply sampled blood TCRbeta repertoires from subjects exposed to, actively infected with, or recovered from COVID-19 were included in the dataset. The prospective study material was composed of cDNA or gDNA derived from T cells, B-cell-depleted T cells, or PBMCs. Samples came from the ongoing ImmuneRACE study (first 160 participants) plus 1,254 subjects from 6 global collaborators. HLA class I and class II types, where available, came from metadata supplied by the sample provider rather than from assay-based typing. Sample metadata almost always included a de-identified subject ID, COVID-19 status, age in years and sex. Broader findings and caveats from the paper: Clinical and demographic metadata were provided uncurated, with the amount varying by source and participant.

The collaborating institutions used their own protocols to collect whole blood in K2EDTA tubes. For TCRbeta analysis, collaborator samples were shipped as frozen whole blood, as isolated PBMCs, or as DNA extracted from either sample type. TCRbeta CDR3 regions were amplified from genomic DNA using the immunoSEQ Assay, a bias-controlled multiplex PCR. Concerning the study's data processing: Nucleated cell counts per sample were estimated from amplification of reference gene primers within the assay. Sequence reads were collapsed and filtered to measure the absolute abundance of every unique TCRbeta CDR3 rearrangement. For each sample, productive Simpson clonality was calculated by taking the square root of Simpson's diversity index across productive rearrangements. TCRdb holds this immuneACCESS table with in-frame rearrangements only. Some clones are missing; in checked studies, unresolved V genes explain under half, and the rest has no known cause. D and trimming were read from the DNA, whereas the V and J calls and clone size are those reported in that table. The sample has roughly 120,000 clones on record, approximately 85% of them singletons. The leading ten clones occupy about 5.7% of the sample.

The CDR3 numbers 13 residues from cysteine through phenylalanine. Only the CDR3 DNA stays, 39 bases, in frame from base 1. This sequence originates from a human donor in a cohort sampled during active COVID-19. The V gene is TRBV21-1 and the J gene is TRBJ2-2; TRBD1, as called in the table, went unchecked against the DNA. TRBV21-1 has pseudogene status. Sequencing was performed on peripheral blood. CDR3 protein: CASRGRGIRELFF. The DNA is as follows: TGTGCCAGCAGGGGCAGGGGGATAAGGGAGCTGTTTTTT.